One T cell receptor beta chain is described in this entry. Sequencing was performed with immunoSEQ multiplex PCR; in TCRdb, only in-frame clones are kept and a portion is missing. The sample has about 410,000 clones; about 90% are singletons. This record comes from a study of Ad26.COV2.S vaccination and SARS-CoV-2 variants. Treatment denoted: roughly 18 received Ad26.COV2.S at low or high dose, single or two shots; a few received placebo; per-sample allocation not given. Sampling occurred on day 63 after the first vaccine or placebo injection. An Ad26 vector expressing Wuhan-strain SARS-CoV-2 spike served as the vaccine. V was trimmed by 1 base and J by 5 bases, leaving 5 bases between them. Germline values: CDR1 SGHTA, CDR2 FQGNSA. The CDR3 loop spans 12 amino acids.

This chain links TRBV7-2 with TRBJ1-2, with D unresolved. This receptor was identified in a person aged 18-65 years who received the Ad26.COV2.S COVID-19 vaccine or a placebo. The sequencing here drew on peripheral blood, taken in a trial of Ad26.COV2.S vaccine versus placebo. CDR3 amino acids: CASSLERYGYTF. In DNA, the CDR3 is TGTGCCAGCAGCTTAGAAAGATATGGCTACACCTTC.